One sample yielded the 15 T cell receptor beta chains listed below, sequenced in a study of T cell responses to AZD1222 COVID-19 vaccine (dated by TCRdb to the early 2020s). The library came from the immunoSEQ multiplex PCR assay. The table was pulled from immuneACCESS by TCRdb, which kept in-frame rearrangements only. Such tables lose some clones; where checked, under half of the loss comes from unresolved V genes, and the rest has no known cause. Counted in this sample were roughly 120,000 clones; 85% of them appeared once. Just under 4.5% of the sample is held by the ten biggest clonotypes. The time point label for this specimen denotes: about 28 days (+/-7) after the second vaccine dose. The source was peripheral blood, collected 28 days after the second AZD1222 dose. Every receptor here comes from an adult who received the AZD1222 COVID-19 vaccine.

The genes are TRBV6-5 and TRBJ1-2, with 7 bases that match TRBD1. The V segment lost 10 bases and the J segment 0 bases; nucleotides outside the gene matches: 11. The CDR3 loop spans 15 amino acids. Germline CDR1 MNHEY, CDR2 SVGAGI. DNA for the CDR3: TGTGCCACCAAGACAGGGTTCACGACTAACTATGGCTACACCTTC. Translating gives CATKTGFTTNYGYTF.

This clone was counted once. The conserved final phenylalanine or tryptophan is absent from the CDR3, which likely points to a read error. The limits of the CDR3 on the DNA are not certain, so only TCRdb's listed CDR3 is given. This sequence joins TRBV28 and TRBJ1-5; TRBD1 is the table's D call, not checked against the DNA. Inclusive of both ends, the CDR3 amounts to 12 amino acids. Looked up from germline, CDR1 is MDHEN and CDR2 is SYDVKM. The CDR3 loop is CASSNRQGPMLV.

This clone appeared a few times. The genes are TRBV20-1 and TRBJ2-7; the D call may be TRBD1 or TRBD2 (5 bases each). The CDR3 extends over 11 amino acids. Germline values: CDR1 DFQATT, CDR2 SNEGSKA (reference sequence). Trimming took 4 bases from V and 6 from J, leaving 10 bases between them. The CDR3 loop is CSATGSGEQYF. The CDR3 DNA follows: TGCAGTGCTACAGGGAGCGGCGAGCAGTACTTC.

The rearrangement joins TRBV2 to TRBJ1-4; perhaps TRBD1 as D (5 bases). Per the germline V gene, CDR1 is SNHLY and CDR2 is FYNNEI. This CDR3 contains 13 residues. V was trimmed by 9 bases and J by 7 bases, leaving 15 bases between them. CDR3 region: CASRTQQGEKLFF. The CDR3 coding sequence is TGTGCCAGTCGCACCCAGCAGGGTGAAAAACTGTTTTTT.

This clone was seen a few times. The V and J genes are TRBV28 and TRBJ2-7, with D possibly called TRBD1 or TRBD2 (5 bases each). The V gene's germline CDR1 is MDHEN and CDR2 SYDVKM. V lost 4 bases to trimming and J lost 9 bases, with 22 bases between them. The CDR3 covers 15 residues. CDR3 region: CASSSSGTPSIVQYF. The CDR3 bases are TGTGCCAGCAGTTCCTCCGGGACCCCCTCTATCGTGCAGTACTTC.

CDR3 sequence: CASRQLAGSNQPQHF. The CDR3 DNA follows: TGTGCCAGCAGGCAGCTGGCAGGTAGCAATCAGCCCCAGCATTTT. The chain has TRBV2 and TRBJ1-5; D remains ambiguous. The CDR3 extends over 15 amino acids. Germline lookup yields CDR1 SNHLY and CDR2 FYNNEI. V was cut by 6 bases and J by 0 bases, with 12 bases left in between.

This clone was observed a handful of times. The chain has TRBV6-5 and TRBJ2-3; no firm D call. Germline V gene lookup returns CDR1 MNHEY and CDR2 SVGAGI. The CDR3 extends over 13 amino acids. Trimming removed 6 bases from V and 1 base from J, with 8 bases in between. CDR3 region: CASRLAGTDTQYF. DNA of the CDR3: TGTGCCAGCAGATTAGCCGGCACAGATACGCAGTATTTT.

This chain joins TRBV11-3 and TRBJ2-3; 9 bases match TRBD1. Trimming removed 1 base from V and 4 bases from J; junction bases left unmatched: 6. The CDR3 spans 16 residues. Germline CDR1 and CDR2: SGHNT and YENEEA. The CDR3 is CASSLAWTGEADTQYF. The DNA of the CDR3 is TGTGCCAGCAGCTTAGCATGGACAGGGGAGGCAGATACGCAGTATTTT.

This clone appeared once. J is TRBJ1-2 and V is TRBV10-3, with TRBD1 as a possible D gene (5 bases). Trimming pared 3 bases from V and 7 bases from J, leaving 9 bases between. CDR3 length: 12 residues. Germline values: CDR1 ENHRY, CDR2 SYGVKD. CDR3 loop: CAISDGGVGYTF. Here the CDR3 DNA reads TGTGCCATCAGTGACGGGGGAGTTGGCTACACCTTC.

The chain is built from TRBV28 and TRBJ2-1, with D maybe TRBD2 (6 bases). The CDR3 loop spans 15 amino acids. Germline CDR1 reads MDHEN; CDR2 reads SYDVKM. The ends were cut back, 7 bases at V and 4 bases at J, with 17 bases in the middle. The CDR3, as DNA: TGTGCCAGCACCGAGACCCGGGGGATATACAATGAGCAGTTCTTC. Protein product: CASTETRGIYNEQFF. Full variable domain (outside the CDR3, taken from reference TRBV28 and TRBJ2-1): DVKVTQSSRYLVKRTGEKVFLECVQDMDHENMFWYRQDPGLGLRLIYFSYDVKMKEKGDIPEGYSVSREKKERFSLILESASTNQTSMYLCASTETRGIYNEQFFGPGTRLTVL.

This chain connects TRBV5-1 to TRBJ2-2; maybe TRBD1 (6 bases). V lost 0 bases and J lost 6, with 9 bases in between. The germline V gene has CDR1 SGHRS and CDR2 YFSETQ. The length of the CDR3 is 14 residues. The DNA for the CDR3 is TGCGCCAGCAGCTTGGGGACAGTCTCCGGGGAGCTGTTTTTT. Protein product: CASSLGTVSGELFF.

The DNA of the CDR3 is TGTGCCTGGGGTATGAACACTGAAGCTTTCTTT. Its protein product is CAWGMNTEAFF. The V call is TRBV30, the J call TRBJ1-1, with no clear D. The CDR3 covers 11 residues. Trimming took 5 bases from V and 0 from J, leaving 4 bases between them. Per the germline V gene, CDR1 is GTSNPN and CDR2 is SVGIG (reference sequence). The whole variable domain, filled in from reference TRBV30 and TRBJ1-1, reads SQTIHQWPATLVQPVGSPLSLECTVEGTSNPNLYWYRQAAGRGLQLLFYSVGIGQISSEVPQNLSASRPQDRQFILSSKKLLLSDSGFYLCAWGMNTEAFFGQGTRLTVV.

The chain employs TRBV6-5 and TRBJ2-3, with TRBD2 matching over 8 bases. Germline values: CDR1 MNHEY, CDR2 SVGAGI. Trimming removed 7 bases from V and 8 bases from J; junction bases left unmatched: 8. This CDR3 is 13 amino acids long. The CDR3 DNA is TGTGCCAGCACCACCGGGGGGGAAGGTACGCAGTATTTT. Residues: CASTTGGEGTQYF.

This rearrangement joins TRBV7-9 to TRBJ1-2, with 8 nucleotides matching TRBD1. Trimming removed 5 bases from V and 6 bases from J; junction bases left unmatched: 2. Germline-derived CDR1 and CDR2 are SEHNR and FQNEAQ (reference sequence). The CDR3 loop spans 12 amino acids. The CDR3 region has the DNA TGTGCCAGCAGCCAGGGGGCGAATGGCTACACCTTC. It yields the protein CASSQGANGYTF.

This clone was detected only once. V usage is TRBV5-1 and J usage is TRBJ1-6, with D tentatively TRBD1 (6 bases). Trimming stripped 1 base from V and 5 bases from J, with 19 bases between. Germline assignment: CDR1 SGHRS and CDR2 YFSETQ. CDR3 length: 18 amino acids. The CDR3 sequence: CASSLRTAIMSDNSPLHF. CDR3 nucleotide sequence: TGCGCCAGCAGCTTGCGGACAGCAATAATGTCGGATAATTCACCCCTCCACTTT.